Presented here are 22 T cell receptor beta chains from one specimen sequenced in a study of blood T cell repertoires in COVID-19. Sequencing used immunoSEQ multiplex PCR; TCRdb keeps in-frame clones, though not all of them. The table includes 250,000 to 300,000 clones, roughly 90% detected once. Sequences were obtained from peripheral blood. These receptor sequences come from a man in his fifties with acute or convalescent COVID-19.

The V gene is TRBV2, the J gene TRBJ2-1; the D is unclear. CDR3 length: 16 amino acids. Germline V CDR1 and CDR2: SNHLY, FYNNEI. The V gene lost 2 bases and the J gene lost 0 bases, with 11 bases spanning the gap. CDR3 bases: TGTGCCAGCAGTGAATCTCAGGCAGGCTCCTACAATGAGCAGTTCTTC. This codes for CASSESQAGSYNEQFF.

This chain connects TRBV5-5 to TRBJ1-4; D is unclear. The CDR3 consists of 14 residues. V lost 0 bases to trimming and J lost 7 bases, with 10 bases between them. Germline V CDR1 and CDR2: SGHKS, YYEKEE (reference sequence). The CDR3 DNA is TGTGCCAGCAGCTTGGTGGGCCTGAGTGAAAAACTGTTTTTT. This codes for CASSLVGLSEKLFF.

The rearrangement uses TRBV27 and TRBJ1-2; a possible D gene is TRBD1 (6 bases). This CDR3 comprises 14 residues. Trimming shortened V by 5 bases and J by 4 bases, and 14 bases separated the two germline ends. The germline V gene encodes CDR1 MNHEY and CDR2 SMNVEV (reference sequence). CDR3 amino acids: CASSRETGVYGYTF. The CDR3 DNA sequence: TGTGCCAGCAGTCGTGAGACAGGCGTCTATGGCTACACCTTC.

This chain connects TRBV3-1 (or the pseudogene TRBV3-2) to TRBJ2-1, with a possible D match to TRBD2 (5 bases). Looked up from germline, CDR1 is LGHDT and CDR2 is YNNKEL (reference sequence). CDR3 size: 16 residues. The V and J ends lost 5 bases and 5 bases respectively, with 19 bases between them. CDR3 region: CASSSTMASGHNEQFF. The CDR3 nucleotides are TGTGCCAGCAGCTCCACGATGGCCAGCGGACACAATGAGCAGTTCTTC.

This chain joins TRBV2 and TRBJ2-1; D might be TRBD1 (5 bases). CDR1 and CDR2 (germline): SNHLY, FYNNEI. V was clipped by 7 bases and J by 5 bases, with 9 bases between them. The CDR3 has 12 residues. CDR3 region: CASTQTDNEQFF. CDR3 nucleotides: TGTGCCAGCACCCAGACAGACAATGAGCAGTTCTTC.

This clone was observed once. This chain connects TRBV11-2 to TRBJ1-2; a weak D match, TRBD1 (5 bases). The CDR3 runs 16 residues. In germline, CDR1 is SGHAT, CDR2 FQNNGV. The V gene lost 3 bases and the J gene lost 2 bases, with 16 bases spanning the gap. The CDR3 nucleotides are TGTGCCAGCAGCTTTACCCGTAGGACATACAACTATGGCTACACCTTC. It encodes CASSFTRRTYNYGYTF.

The chain joins TRBV19 to TRBJ2-2, with 8 bases lining up with TRBD2. This CDR3 is built from 15 residues. The V gene's germline CDR1 is LNHDA and CDR2 SQIVND (reference sequence). Germline trimming cut 7 bases from V and 4 bases from J; bases unmatched to any gene: 8. The CDR3 DNA reads as TGTGCCAGTACCTTACTCGGGACTAGCACCGGGGAGCTGTTTTTT. Encoded protein: CASTLLGTSTGELFF.

The chain uses TRBV30 and TRBJ1-1, with a weak D call TRBD1 (6 bases). Between the trimmed V and J ends, which lost 5 bases and 6 bases, there was a span of 10 bases. Germline V gene lookup returns CDR1 GTSNPN and CDR2 SVGIG (reference sequence). The CDR3 totals 11 residues. The CDR3 DNA is TGTGCCTGGGGGAGGGGGTCTGAAGCTTTCTTT. It specifies CAWGRGSEAFF.

The rearrangement uses TRBV6-6 and TRBJ2-1; maybe TRBD2 (7 bases). Trimming cost V 6 bases and J 7 bases, with 16 bases left between them. The CDR3 totals 14 residues. Germline lookup yields CDR1 MNHNY and CDR2 SVGAGI (reference sequence). The CDR3 nucleotides are TGTGCCAGCAGAAAAGGGGGGGCCTTAAATGAGCAGTTCTTC. It translates to CASRKGGALNEQFF.

V gene TRBV7-8 combines with J gene TRBJ2-2, with D perhaps matching TRBD1 (6 bases). This CDR3 has 16 amino acids. Germline CDR1 is SGHVS and CDR2 is FQNEAQ. V was cut by 5 bases and J by 8 bases, with 21 bases left in between. The CDR3 region is CASSNGANRASGELFF. The CDR3 nucleotides are TGTGCCAGCAGCAATGGCGCAAACAGGGCATCAGGGGAGCTGTTTTTT.

The V gene is TRBV3-1 (or the pseudogene TRBV3-2), the J gene TRBJ2-6, with no clear D. CDR1 and CDR2 from the germline V gene are LGHDT and YNNKEL (reference sequence). This CDR3 region has 16 residues. Trimming left V 1 base short and J 0 bases short, with 7 bases between. CDR3 protein: CASSQGPSSGANVLTF. DNA of the CDR3: TGTGCCAGCAGCCAAGGCCCCAGCTCTGGGGCCAACGTCCTGACTTTC.

In its sample, this clone was seen a few times. CDR3 region: CATSRDGQGHSPLHF. The CDR3 coding sequence is TGTGCCACCAGCAGGGACGGACAGGGCCATTCACCCCTCCACTTT. The genes are TRBV15 and TRBJ1-6; 8 positions match TRBD1. Germline V CDR1 and CDR2: LNHNV, YYDKDF (reference sequence). The CDR3 consists of 15 residues. The J segment lost 8 bases and the V segment lost 3 bases, leaving 6 bases of the junction unmatched.

J is TRBJ1-4 and V is TRBV7-6; 9 positions agree with TRBD1. The V gene end was trimmed by 3 bases and the J gene end by 8 bases; junction bases not matched to a gene: 10. Looked up from germline, CDR1 is SGHVS and CDR2 is FNYEAQ. The CDR3 sequence is 16 residues long. The CDR3: CASSFEQGALGEKLFF. CDR3 nucleotides: TGTGCCAGCAGCTTTGAACAGGGGGCTTTGGGAGAAAAACTGTTTTTT.

V usage is TRBV6-4 and J usage is TRBJ2-1; D perhaps matches TRBD2 (7 bases). From germline, CDR1 is MRHNA and CDR2 SNTAGT. Trimming stripped 8 bases from V and 8 bases from J, with 13 bases between. The CDR3 is 12 amino acids. The CDR3 loop is CASSGGGDEQFF. In nucleotides, the CDR3 is TGTGCCAGCTCCGGAGGGGGGGATGAGCAGTTCTTC.

Ten or more counts support this clone. The chain employs TRBV19 and TRBJ1-6; 7 nucleotides line up with TRBD1. V gave up 5 bases and J gave up 9 bases; unmatched junction bases: 10. CDR1 is LNHDA and CDR2 is SQIVND in the germline V gene (reference sequence). The CDR3 is 15 amino acids. Written as DNA, the CDR3 is TGTGCCAGTAGTGGTTACCGGGACAGCATTTCACCCCTCCACTTT. It translates to CASSGYRDSISPLHF.

This chain joins TRBV5-1 and TRBJ1-1, with D hard to call. From germline, CDR1 is SGHRS and CDR2 YFSETQ. This CDR3 region has 16 residues. The V end was cut by 1 base, the J end by 1 base, with 14 bases between. The CDR3 spells CASSLIAGVGNTEAFF. CDR3 coding DNA: TGCGCCAGCAGCTTGATTGCGGGCGTTGGGAACACTGAAGCTTTCTTT.

This clone was observed a few times. The chain recombines TRBV28 with TRBJ1-2; D is undetermined. The CDR3 has 14 residues. The ends were cut back, 4 bases at V and 8 bases at J, with 17 bases in the middle. Germline V lookup: CDR1 MDHEN, CDR2 SYDVKM. The CDR3, as DNA: TGTGCCAGCAGTTGGTTCGGGGTCGGGGAAGGCTACACCTTC. This translates into CASSWFGVGEGYTF.

This sequence joins TRBV12-5 and TRBJ1-5, with TRBD1 identical over 8 bases. In germline, CDR1 is LGHNT, CDR2 FRNRAP. The CDR3 totals 13 residues. V lost 4 bases to trimming and J lost 7 bases; unmatched junction nucleotides: 3. CDR3 amino acids: CASGSDRGQPQHF. For the CDR3, the DNA is TGTGCTAGTGGTTCCGACAGGGGCCAGCCCCAGCATTTT.

This chain links TRBV7-9 with TRBJ2-3, with 9 nucleotides matching TRBD2. The CDR3 is 14 residues long. CDR1 is SEHNR and CDR2 is FQNEAQ in the germline V gene (reference sequence). V was pared by 4 bases and J by 4 bases, with 3 bases of the junction left unmatched. The CDR3 sequence: CASSSGGGADTQYF. CDR3 DNA: TGTGCCAGCAGCTCCGGCGGGGGGGCAGATACGCAGTATTTT.

This rearrangement joins TRBV4-1 to TRBJ1-3, with D possibly TRBD1 on 5 matching bases. The V end lost 3 bases, the J end lost 4 bases, and 10 bases lay between the germline ends. Germline assignment: CDR1 MGHRA and CDR2 YSYEKL. The CDR3 has 14 residues. Written as DNA, the CDR3 is TGCGCCAGCAGCCAGCAGGACAAGGGAAACACCATATATTTT. Amino acids: CASSQQDKGNTIYF.

J is TRBJ1-5 and V is TRBV7-8; 9 bases match TRBD1. Germline V gene data show CDR1 as SGHVS and CDR2 as FQNEAQ. The CDR3 is made up of 14 amino acids. V lost 6 bases, J lost 7 bases, and 7 bases stayed unmatched. DNA for the CDR3: TGTGCCAGCAGGGGGAGGACAGGGGACCAGCCCCAGCATTTT. Translated: CASRGRTGDQPQHF.

CDR3 bases: TGTGCCAGCAGTTTATGGGGGGGCCGCGGCACAGATACGCAGTATTTT. This gives the protein CASSLWGGRGTDTQYF. V usage is TRBV27 and J usage is TRBJ2-3; possible D gene TRBD2, 7 bases. Trimming took 1 base from V and 1 from J, leaving 12 bases between them. This CDR3 contains 16 residues. Germline lookup yields CDR1 MNHEY and CDR2 SMNVEV (reference sequence).